This TCR beta chain was profiled in a study of T cell changes during pregnancy in multiple sclerosis. The ends lost 2 bases at V and 8 bases at J; junction bases unmatched: 7. From germline, CDR1 is GTSNPN and CDR2 SVGIG (reference sequence). This CDR3 comprises 13 residues. Sequenced by immunoSEQ multiplex PCR; TCRdb stores in-frame clones only, minus some. In the table there are tens of thousands of clones, roughly nine tenths of which are singletons. This clone was seen once. V gene TRBV30 combines with J gene TRBJ1-2; 8 bases agree with TRBD1. Sequencing was performed on peripheral blood, taken before pregnancy. The clonotype originates from a female donor with multiple sclerosis, enrolled in a pregnancy study. The CDR3 DNA is TGTGCCTGGAGTTCCAGCAGGGGGCGAGGCTACACCTTC. Protein product: CAWSSSRGRGYTF.